This T cell receptor beta chain was retrieved from a study of blood T cell repertoires in COVID-19. Study summary: COVID-19 samples, acute and convalescent, were from the United States, Italy and Spain. Sources were T cells, B-cell-depleted T cells, or PBMCs; the material itself was cDNA or gDNA.

Under the authors' procedure: Counts of nucleated cells, estimated from reference gene primer amplification, were obtained. Clones were sequenced by immunoSEQ multiplex PCR, and TCRdb holds only the in-frame ones, with some missing. V, J and clone size derive from that table, while D and trimming were established from the DNA sequence. The table has about 52,000 clones, 85% to 90% seen once; the top ten hold roughly 10%. V shed 5 bases and J 5 bases; nucleotides not matched to a gene: 5. Germline lookup yields CDR1 SGHAT and CDR2 FQNNGV. The CDR3 spans 13 residues. This TCR came from an elderly man with active or convalescent COVID-19. V is TRBV11-2 and J is TRBJ1-2, with 7 bases identical to TRBD1. The specimen was peripheral blood. CDR3 in amino acids: CASSAGQTYGYTF. DNA for the CDR3: TGTGCCAGCAGCGCGGGACAGACTTATGGCTACACCTTC.